These 14 T cell receptor beta chains originate from one sample sequenced in a study of blood T cells in healthy people across ages. For the second PCR, which ran for about 7 to 11 cycles, a sample-barcoded 5' primer and a J-beta primer mix were used. TCRdb recomputed calls from the 5' RACE reads with MiXCR, one row per CDR3 protein. The data hold around 990,000 distinct CDR3 sequences, with less than 45% observed a single time. Sequenced: blood. The origin of the receptors is a man between 18 and 29 years old in good health.

The chain employs TRBV9 and TRBJ2-1; 7 bases line up with TRBD1. V trimming: 3 bases; J trimming: 1 base; junction bases outside the gene matches: 4. There are 15 residues in the CDR3. In germline, CDR1 is SGDLS, CDR2 YYNGEE. The CDR3 protein is CASSATGVSYNEQFF. DNA of the CDR3: TGTGCCAGCAGCGCCACAGGGGTATCCTACAATGAGCAGTTCTTC.

This clonotype was picked up a small number of times. This chain connects TRBV20-1 to TRBJ1-5; TRBD1 might be the D (5 bases). The CDR3 totals 15 residues. Germline V gene data show CDR1 as DFQATT and CDR2 as SNEGSKA (reference sequence). Trimming took 5 bases from V and 1 from J, leaving 15 bases between them. CDR3 sequence reads: CSASSGLDSNQPQHF. The CDR3 DNA reads as TGCAGTGCTTCTTCAGGGTTGGACAGCAATCAGCCCCAGCATTTT.

Written as DNA, the CDR3 is TGTGCCAGCTCACCTGCGGACAGGCGGACTGAAGCTTTCTTT. Protein product: CASSPADRRTEAFF. The rearrangement links TRBV18 to TRBJ1-1; the match to TRBD1 covers 7 bases. This CDR3 region has 14 residues. Per germline, CDR1 KGHSH and CDR2 LQKENI. Trimming removed 3 bases from V and 5 bases from J; junction bases left unmatched: 6.

DNA for the CDR3: TGTGCCAGCAGTGATTGGACGGGATATGGCTACACCTTC. This sequence encodes CASSDWTGYGYTF. V gene TRBV6-1 combines with J gene TRBJ1-2; D is uncertain. This CDR3 comprises 13 residues. Germline assignment: CDR1 MNHNS and CDR2 SASEGT. Between the trimmed V and J ends, which lost 3 bases and 5 bases, there was a span of 10 bases.

This clonotype was seen many times. This sequence joins TRBV25-1 and TRBJ2-5; D remains unclear. The V end was cut by 3 bases, the J end by 5 bases, with 13 bases between. The CDR3 covers 14 residues. Germline CDR1 is MGHDK and CDR2 is SYGVNS. CDR3 region: CASSDVYHVETQYF. The DNA for the CDR3 is TGTGCCAGCAGTGATGTGTACCATGTGGAGACCCAGTACTTC.

The chain combines TRBV28 with TRBJ2-3; possibly TRBD2 for D (6 bases). Germline CDR1 and CDR2: MDHEN and SYDVKM. The CDR3 length is 21 residues. Trimming shortened V by 3 bases and J by 5 bases, and 33 bases separated the two germline ends. Here the CDR3 reads CASSFRGQGGPGSGLRDTQYF. CDR3 in DNA: TGTGCCAGCAGTTTCCGAGGTCAAGGAGGCCCCGGTAGCGGTCTCAGAGATACGCAGTATTTT. The whole variable domain, remainder taken from reference TRBV28 and TRBJ2-3, is DVKVTQSSRYLVKRTGEKVFLECVQDMDHENMFWYRQDPGLGLRLIYFSYDVKMKEKGDIPEGYSVSREKKERFSLILESASTNQTSMYLCASSFRGQGGPGSGLRDTQYFGPGTRLTVL.

This sequence joins TRBV6-2 or TRBV6-3 and TRBJ2-7; a possible D gene is TRBD1 (6 bases). The CDR3 is 15 amino acids. Germline-derived CDR1 and CDR2 are MNHEY and SVGEGT. V shed 0 bases and J shed 0 bases, with 9 bases lying between them. CDR3 protein: CASSYSGDISYEQYF. CDR3 DNA sequence: TGTGCCAGCAGTTACTCTGGGGACATCTCCTACGAGCAGTACTTC.

This clonotype was observed a few times. The chain links TRBV3-1 to TRBJ2-5; tentatively, D is TRBD2 (6 bases). Trimming took 0 bases from V and 4 from J, leaving 15 bases between them. Germline loops: CDR1 LGHDT, CDR2 YNNKEL (reference sequence). This CDR3 is 16 amino acids long. The CDR3 DNA follows: TGTGCCAGCAGCCAAGAGTACCTAGTCGGGGGAGAGACCCAGTACTTC. Translated, it gives CASSQEYLVGGETQYF.

J is TRBJ1-1 and V is TRBV18; D is undetermined. Trimming took 3 bases from V and 7 from J, leaving 21 bases between them. CDR1 and CDR2 from the germline V gene are KGHSH and LQKENI. The CDR3 is 16 amino acids. The CDR3 nucleotides are TGTGCCAGCTCACCGACGGGCCGCCCCTCAGAGGGTGAAGCTTTCTTT. It encodes CASSPTGRPSEGEAFF. Combining the CDR3 with reference TRBV18 and TRBJ1-1 gives the whole variable domain NAGVMQNPRHLVRRRGQEARLRCSPMKGHSHVYWYRQLPEEGLKFMVYLQKENIIDESGMPKERFSAEFPKEGPSILRIQQVVRGDSAAYFCASSPTGRPSEGEAFFGQGTRLTVV.

The genes are TRBV9 and TRBJ1-1; D remains ambiguous. Trimming left V 0 bases short and J 9 bases short, with 12 bases between. CDR1 and CDR2 (germline): SGDLS, YYNGEE. This CDR3 contains 13 residues. The CDR3 DNA sequence: TGTGCCAGCAGCGTAGGGGATTGGGGAAAAGCTTTCTTT. Translated, it gives CASSVGDWGKAFF.

The chain is built from TRBV20-1 and TRBJ2-7; D not resolved. V lost 0 bases to trimming and J lost 10 bases, with 16 bases between them. The germline CDR1 and CDR2 sequences are DFQATT and SNEGSKA (reference sequence). The CDR3 runs to 13 residues. CDR3 coding DNA: TGCAGTGCTAGAGAGACCATAAACGGAACCCAGTACTTC. Amino acid sequence: CSARETINGTQYF.

In its sample, this clonotype was seen a few times. This chain connects TRBV9 to TRBJ2-5; D unresolved. This CDR3 has 15 residues. Per the germline V gene, CDR1 is SGDLS and CDR2 is YYNGEE. V lost 2 bases, J lost 2 bases, and 13 bases lay in between. This CDR3 reads CASSVASSRQETQYF. Here the CDR3 DNA reads TGTGCCAGCAGCGTGGCCAGCTCGCGGCAAGAGACCCAGTACTTC.

This sequence joins TRBV30 and TRBJ1-2; D is perhaps TRBD1 (6 bases). V was trimmed by 0 bases and J by 7 bases, leaving 18 bases between them. This CDR3 is 15 amino acids long. CDR1 is GTSNPN, CDR2 SVGIG, per germline (reference sequence). CDR3: CAWSVRSRGRSGYTF. The CDR3, as DNA: TGTGCCTGGAGTGTAAGATCCAGGGGTAGGAGTGGCTACACCTTC. The full variable domain, completed using reference TRBV30 and TRBJ1-2, is SQTIHQWPATLVQPVGSPLSLECTVEGTSNPNLYWYRQAAGRGLQLLFYSVGIGQISSEVPQNLSASRPQDRQFILSSKKLLLSDSGFYLCAWSVRSRGRSGYTFGSGTRLTVV.

The chain is built from TRBV20-1 and TRBJ2-1; 9 bases map to TRBD2. The DNA end lines up better with TRBJ2-7; the J call may be wrong. Germline values: CDR1 DFQATT, CDR2 SNEGSKA (reference sequence). This CDR3 is 18 amino acids long. CDR3 in amino acids: CSARDRLAGTSSYNEQYF. Here the CDR3 DNA reads TGCAGTGCTAGAGATCGTCTAGCGGGGACCAGCTCCTACAATGAGCAGTACTTC.